Detailed here is one TCR beta chain. This receptor's antigen is unknown. Base qualities are not at hand, and no much larger clone is one base apart. TCRbeta CDR3 regions were amplified from genomic DNA by means of the immunoSEQ Assay, a bias-controlled multiplex PCR. The authors' analysis ran thus. The number of nucleated cells in each sample was estimated by amplification of reference gene primers within the assay. Sequence reads were collapsed and filtered to measure the absolute abundance of every unique TCRbeta CDR3 rearrangement. Productive Simpson clonality was computed per sample as the square root of Simpson's diversity index over productive rearrangements. In TCRdb, the immuneACCESS table is reduced to in-frame sequences with V and J assigned. These tables do not hold every clone; where another copy was compared, an unresolved V gene accounts for under half, and the others remain unexplained. The D gene and trimming were derived from the DNA, and the V and J assignments and clone size from that table. Recorded for this sample are more than 95,000 clones; around 86% of them occurred a single time. The ten largest clonotypes hold 4.1% of the sample.

The data belong to a study of blood T cell repertoires in COVID-19 (dated by TCRdb to about 2020). Context from the whole study: Samples from collaborators originated in the United States, Italy and Spain and spanned both the acute and convalescent phases of COVID-19. Samples came from the ongoing ImmuneRACE study (first 160 participants) plus 1,254 subjects from 6 global collaborators. HLA class I and class II types, where available, came from metadata supplied by the sample provider rather than from assay-based typing. The repertoires were released in a freely available public database intended as a resource for research on the immune response to SARS-CoV-2. Deeply sampled blood TCRbeta repertoires from subjects exposed to, actively infected with, or recovered from COVID-19 were included in the dataset. Sample metadata almost always included a de-identified subject ID, COVID-19 status, age in years and sex. The prospective study material was composed of cDNA or gDNA derived from T cells, B-cell-depleted T cells, or PBMCs. The investigation overall reported the following: The quantity of clinical and demographic metadata differed by source and by participant and was supplied without curation.

The collaborating institutions used their own protocols to collect whole blood in K2EDTA tubes. Collaborator samples were shipped for TCRbeta analysis as frozen whole blood, isolated PBMCs, or DNA extracted from either sample type. Sequenced sample: peripheral blood. The clonotype originates from a man aged 50 or older with acute or convalescent COVID-19.

The CDR3 sequence is CASSLDRFPPFSPLHF. The DNA reads TGTGCCAGCAGTCTCGACAGATTTCCCCCCTTTTCACCCCTCCACTTT. The rearrangement joined TRBV28 to TRBJ1-6, with TRBD1 perhaps the D gene, on 5 matching bases. Its CDR3 holds 16 amino acids, cysteine through phenylalanine. Only CDR3 DNA is held: 48 bases, read in frame from base 1. Between the V and J ends, shortened by 5 bases and 9 bases respectively, the junction contains 20 bases. From a lookup of the germline V gene, CDR1 and CDR2 are MDHEN and SYDVKM.